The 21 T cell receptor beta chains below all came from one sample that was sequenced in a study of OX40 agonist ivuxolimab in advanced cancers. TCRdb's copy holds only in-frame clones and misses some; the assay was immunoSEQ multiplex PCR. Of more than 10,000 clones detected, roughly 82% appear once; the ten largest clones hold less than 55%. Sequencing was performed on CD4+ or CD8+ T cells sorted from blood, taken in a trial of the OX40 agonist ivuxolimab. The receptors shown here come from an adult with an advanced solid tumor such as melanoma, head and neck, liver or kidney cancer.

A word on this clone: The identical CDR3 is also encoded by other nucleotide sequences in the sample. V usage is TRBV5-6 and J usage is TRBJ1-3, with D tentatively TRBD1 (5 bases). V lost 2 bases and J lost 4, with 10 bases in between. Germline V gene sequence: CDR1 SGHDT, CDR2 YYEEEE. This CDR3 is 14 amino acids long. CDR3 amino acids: CASSFRGAGNTIYF. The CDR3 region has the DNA TGTGCCAGCAGCTTTAGGGGAGCGGGAAACACCATATATTTT.

CDR3 in amino acids: CASSLLGGFGYTF. In DNA, the CDR3 is TGTGCCAGCAGTTTATTGGGGGGTTTTGGCTACACCTTC. The chain has TRBV28 and TRBJ1-2; D might be TRBD1 (5 bases). Germline-derived CDR1 and CDR2 are MDHEN and SYDVKM. Trimming took 1 base from V and 7 from J, leaving 10 bases between them. The CDR3 runs 13 residues.

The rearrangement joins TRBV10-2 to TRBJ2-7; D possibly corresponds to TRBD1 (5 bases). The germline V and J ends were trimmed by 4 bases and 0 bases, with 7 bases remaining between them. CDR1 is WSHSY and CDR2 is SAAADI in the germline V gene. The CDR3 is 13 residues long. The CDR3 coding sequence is TGCGCCAGCAGTGCCGACAGCTCCTACGAGCAGTACTTC. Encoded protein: CASSADSSYEQYF.

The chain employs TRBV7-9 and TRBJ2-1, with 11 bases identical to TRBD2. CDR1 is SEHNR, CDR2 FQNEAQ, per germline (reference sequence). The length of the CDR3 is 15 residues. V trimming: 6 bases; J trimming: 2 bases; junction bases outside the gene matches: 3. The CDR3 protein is CASSSSGRAYNEQFF. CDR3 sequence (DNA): TGTGCCAGCAGTAGTAGCGGGAGGGCCTACAATGAGCAGTTCTTC.

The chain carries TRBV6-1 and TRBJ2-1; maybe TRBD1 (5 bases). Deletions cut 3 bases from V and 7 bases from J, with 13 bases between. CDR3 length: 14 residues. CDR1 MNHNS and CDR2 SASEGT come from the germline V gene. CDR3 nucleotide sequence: TGTGCCAGCAGTGACACCCCAGGGTCTAATGAGCAGTTCTTC. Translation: CASSDTPGSNEQFF.

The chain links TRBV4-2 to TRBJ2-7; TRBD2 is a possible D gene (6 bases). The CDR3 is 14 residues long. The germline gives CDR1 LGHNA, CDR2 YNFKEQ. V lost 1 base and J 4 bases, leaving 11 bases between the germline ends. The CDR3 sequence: CASSQGVSGYEQYF. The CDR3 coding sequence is TGTGCCAGCAGCCAAGGGGTTAGCGGTTACGAGCAGTACTTC.

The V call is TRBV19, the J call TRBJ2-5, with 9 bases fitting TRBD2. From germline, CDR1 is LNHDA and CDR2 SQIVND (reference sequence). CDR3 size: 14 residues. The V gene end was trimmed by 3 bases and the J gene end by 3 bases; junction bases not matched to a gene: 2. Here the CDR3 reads CASSIVAGEETQYF. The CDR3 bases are TGTGCCAGTAGTATTGTAGCGGGAGAAGAGACCCAGTACTTC.

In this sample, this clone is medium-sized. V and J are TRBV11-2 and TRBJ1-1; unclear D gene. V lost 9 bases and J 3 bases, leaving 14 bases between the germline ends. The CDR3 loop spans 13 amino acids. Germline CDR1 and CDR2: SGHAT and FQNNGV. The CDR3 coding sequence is TGTGCCAGTCAAGGAGGCGGGTACACTGAAGCTTTCTTT. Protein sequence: CASQGGGYTEAFF.

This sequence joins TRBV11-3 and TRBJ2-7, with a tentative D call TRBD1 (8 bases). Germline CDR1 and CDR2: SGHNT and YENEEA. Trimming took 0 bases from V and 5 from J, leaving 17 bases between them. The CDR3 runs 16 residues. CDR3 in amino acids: CASSLDGKQGGNEQYF. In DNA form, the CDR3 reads TGTGCCAGCAGCTTAGACGGGAAACAGGGGGGGAACGAGCAGTACTTC.

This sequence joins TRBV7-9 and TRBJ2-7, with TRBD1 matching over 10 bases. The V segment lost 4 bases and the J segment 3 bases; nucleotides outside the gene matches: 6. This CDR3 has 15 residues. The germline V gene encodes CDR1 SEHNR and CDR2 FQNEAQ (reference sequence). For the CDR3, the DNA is TGTGCCAGCAGCTACGGGACAGGGGAGATCTACGAGCAGTACTTC. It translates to CASSYGTGEIYEQYF.

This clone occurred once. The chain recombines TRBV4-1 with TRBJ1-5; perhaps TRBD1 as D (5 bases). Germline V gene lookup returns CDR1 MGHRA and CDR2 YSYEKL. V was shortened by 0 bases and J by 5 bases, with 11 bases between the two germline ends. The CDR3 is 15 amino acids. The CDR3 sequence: CASSQDRGSDQPQHF. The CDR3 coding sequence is TGCGCCAGCAGCCAAGATCGGGGGTCAGATCAGCCCCAGCATTTT.

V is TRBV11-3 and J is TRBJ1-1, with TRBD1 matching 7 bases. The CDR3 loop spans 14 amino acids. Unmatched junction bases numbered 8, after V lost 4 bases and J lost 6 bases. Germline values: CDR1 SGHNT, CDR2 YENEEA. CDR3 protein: CASSSRQGEAEAFF. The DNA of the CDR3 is TGTGCCAGCAGCTCAAGACAGGGTGAAGCTGAAGCTTTCTTT.

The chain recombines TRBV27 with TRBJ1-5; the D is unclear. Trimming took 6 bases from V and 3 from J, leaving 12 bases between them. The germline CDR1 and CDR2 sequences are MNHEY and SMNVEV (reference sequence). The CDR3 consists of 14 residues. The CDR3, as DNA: TGTGCCAGCAGCGCGCTCAGCGCCAATCAGCCCCAGCATTTT. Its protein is CASSALSANQPQHF.

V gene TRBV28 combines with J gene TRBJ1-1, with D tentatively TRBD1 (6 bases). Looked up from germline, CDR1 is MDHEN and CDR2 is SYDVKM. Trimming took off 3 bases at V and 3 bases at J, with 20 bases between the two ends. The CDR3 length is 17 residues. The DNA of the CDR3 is TGTGCCAGCAGTTTTCGGGGGGGCCAGTTGTTCGACACTGAAGCTTTCTTT. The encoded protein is CASSFRGGQLFDTEAFF. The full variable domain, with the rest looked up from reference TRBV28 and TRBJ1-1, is DVKVTQSSRYLVKRTGEKVFLECVQDMDHENMFWYRQDPGLGLRLIYFSYDVKMKEKGDIPEGYSVSREKKERFSLILESASTNQTSMYLCASSFRGGQLFDTEAFFGQGTRLTVV.

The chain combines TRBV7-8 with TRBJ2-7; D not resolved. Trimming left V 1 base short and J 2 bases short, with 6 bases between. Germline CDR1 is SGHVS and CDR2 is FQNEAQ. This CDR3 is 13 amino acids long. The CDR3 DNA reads TGTGCCAGCAGCTTAGAAATCCCCTACGAGCAGTACTTC. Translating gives CASSLEIPYEQYF.

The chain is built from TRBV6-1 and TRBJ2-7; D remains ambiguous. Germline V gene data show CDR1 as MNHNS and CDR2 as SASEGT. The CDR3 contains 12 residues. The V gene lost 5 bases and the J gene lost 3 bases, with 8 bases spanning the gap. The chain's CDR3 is CASSSLVYEQYF. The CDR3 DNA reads TGTGCCAGCAGTTCTCTGGTCTACGAGCAGTACTTC.

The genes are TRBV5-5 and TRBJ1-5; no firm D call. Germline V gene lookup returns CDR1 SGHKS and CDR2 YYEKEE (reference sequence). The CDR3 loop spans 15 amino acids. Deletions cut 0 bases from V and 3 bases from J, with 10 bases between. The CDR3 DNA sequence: TGTGCCAGCAGCTTGGCGAGCCTACTCAATCAGCCCCAGCATTTT. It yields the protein CASSLASLLNQPQHF.

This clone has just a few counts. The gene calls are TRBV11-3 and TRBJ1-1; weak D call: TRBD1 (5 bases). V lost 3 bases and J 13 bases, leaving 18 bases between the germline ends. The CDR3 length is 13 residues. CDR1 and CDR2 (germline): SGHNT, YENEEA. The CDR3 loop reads CASSLAPGRGVFF. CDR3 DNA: TGTGCCAGCAGCTTGGCCCCGGGACGAGGAGTTTTCTTT.

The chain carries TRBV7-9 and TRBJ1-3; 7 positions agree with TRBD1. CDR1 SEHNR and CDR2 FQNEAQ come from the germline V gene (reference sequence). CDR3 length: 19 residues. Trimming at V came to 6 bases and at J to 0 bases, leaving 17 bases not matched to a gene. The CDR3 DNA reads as TGTGCCAGCAGGAGACAGGGAGGTTCGCAAGGGTTCTCTGGAAACACCATATATTTT. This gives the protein CASRRQGGSQGFSGNTIYF.

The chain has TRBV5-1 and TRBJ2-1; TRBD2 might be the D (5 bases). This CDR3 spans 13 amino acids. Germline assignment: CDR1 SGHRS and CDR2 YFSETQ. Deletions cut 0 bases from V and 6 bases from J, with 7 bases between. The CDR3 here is CASSLAGVNEQFF. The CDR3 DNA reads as TGCGCCAGCAGCTTGGCCGGGGTCAATGAGCAGTTCTTC.

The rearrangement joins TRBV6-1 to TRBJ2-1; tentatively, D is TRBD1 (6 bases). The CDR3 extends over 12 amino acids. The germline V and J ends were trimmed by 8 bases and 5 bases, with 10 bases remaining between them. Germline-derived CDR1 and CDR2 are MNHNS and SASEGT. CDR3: CASGQFNNEQFF. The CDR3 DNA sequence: TGTGCCAGCGGACAGTTTAACAATGAGCAGTTCTTC.